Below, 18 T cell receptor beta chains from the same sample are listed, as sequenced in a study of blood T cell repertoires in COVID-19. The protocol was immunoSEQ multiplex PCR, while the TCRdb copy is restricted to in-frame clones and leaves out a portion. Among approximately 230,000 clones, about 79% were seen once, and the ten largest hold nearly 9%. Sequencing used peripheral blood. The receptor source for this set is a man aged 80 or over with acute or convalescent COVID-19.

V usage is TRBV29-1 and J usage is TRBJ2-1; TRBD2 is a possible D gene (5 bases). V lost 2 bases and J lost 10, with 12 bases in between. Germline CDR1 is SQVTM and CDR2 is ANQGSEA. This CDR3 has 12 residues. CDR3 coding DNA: TGCAGCGTTGAATGGGCGTCGGGAGAGCAGTTCTTC. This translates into CSVEWASGEQFF.

The CDR3 spells CAGSQGGFGQTQYF. The CDR3 coding sequence is TGTGCCGGTTCACAGGGCGGGTTTGGACAGACCCAGTACTTC. The chain carries TRBV2 and TRBJ2-5; a possible D gene is TRBD1 (6 bases). The germline V and J ends were trimmed by 11 bases and 6 bases, with 22 bases remaining between them. The CDR3 is 14 residues long. Germline values: CDR1 SNHLY, CDR2 FYNNEI.

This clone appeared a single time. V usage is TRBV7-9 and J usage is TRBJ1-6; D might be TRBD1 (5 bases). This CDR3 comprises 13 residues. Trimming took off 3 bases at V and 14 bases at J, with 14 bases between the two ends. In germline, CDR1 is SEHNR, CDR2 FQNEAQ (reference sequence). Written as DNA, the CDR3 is TGTGCCAGCAGCTTGGACGGCTGGGGGGCCCTCCACTTT. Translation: CASSLDGWGALHF.

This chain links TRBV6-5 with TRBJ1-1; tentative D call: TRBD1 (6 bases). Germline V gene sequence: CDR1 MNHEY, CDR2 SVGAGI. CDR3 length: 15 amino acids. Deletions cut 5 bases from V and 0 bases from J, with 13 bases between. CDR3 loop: CASSRTALLNTEAFF. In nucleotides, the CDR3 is TGTGCCAGCAGTAGGACAGCGCTGTTGAACACTGAAGCTTTCTTT.

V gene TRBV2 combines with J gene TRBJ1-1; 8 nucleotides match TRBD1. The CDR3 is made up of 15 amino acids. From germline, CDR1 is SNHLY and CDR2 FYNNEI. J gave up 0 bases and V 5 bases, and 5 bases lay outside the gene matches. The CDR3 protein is CASSPQGAMNTEAFF. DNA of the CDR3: TGTGCCAGCAGTCCCCAGGGGGCGATGAACACTGAAGCTTTCTTT.

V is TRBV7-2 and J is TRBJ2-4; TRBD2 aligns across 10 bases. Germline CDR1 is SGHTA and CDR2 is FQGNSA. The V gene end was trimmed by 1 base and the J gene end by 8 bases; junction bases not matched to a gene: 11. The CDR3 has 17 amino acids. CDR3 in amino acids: CASSLGLAGDSWDIQYF. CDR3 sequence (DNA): TGTGCCAGCAGCTTAGGCCTAGCGGGAGATTCGTGGGACATTCAGTACTTC.

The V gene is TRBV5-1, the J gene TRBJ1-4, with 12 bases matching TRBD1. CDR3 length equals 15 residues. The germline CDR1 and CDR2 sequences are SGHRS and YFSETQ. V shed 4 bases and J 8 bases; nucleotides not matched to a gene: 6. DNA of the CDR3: TGCGCCAGCAGCCTAGGGACAGGGGGCGGAGAAAAACTGTTTTTT. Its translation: CASSLGTGGGEKLFF.

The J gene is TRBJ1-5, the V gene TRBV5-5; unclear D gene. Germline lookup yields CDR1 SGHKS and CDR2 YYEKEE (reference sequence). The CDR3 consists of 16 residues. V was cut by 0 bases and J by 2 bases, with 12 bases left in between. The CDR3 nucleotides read TGTGCCAGCAGCTTGGTTGGGCAGCCGCGCAATCAGCCCCAGCATTTT. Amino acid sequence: CASSLVGQPRNQPQHF.

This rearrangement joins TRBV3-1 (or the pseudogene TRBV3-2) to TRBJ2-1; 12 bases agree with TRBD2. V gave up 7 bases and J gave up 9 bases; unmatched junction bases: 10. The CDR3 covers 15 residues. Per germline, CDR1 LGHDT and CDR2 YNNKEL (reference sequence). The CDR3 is CASNLLAGGPGEQFF. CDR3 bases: TGTGCCAGCAACCTCCTAGCGGGAGGGCCTGGTGAGCAGTTCTTC.

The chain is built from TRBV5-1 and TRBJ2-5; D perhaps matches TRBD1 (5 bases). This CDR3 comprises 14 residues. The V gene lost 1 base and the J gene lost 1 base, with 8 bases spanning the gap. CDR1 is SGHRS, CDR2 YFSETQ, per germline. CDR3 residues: CASSLLTAQETQYF. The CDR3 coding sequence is TGCGCCAGCAGCTTGTTGACAGCCCAAGAGACCCAGTACTTC.

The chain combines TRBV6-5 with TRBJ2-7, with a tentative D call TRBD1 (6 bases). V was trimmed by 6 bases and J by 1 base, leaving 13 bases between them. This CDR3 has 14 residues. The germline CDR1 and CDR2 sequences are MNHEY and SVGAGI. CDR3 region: CASSIGTPSYEQYF. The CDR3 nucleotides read TGTGCCAGCAGCATCGGGACACCTTCCTACGAGCAGTACTTC.

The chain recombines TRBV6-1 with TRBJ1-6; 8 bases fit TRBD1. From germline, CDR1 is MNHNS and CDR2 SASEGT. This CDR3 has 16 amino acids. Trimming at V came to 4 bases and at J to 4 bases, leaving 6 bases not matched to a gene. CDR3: CASSAPRQGYNSPLHF. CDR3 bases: TGTGCCAGCAGTGCTCCGAGACAGGGGTATAATTCACCCCTCCACTTT.

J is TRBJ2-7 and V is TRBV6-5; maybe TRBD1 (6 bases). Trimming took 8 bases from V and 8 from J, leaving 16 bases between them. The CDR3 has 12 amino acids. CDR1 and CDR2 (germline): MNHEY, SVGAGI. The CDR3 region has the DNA TGTGCCAGCCGGACCCAGGGGACGAAGCAGTACTTC. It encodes CASRTQGTKQYF.

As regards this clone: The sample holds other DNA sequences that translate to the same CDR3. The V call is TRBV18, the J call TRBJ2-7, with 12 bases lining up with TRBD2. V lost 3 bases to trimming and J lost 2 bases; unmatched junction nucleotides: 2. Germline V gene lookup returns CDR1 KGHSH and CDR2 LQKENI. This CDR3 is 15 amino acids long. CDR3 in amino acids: CASSPPSGRAYEQYF. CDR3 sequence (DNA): TGTGCCAGCTCACCGCCTAGCGGGAGGGCCTACGAGCAGTACTTC.

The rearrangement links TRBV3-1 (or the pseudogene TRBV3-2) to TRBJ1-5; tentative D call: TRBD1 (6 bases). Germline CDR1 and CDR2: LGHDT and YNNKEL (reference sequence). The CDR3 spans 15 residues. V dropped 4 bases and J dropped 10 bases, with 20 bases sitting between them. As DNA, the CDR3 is TGTGCCAGCAGCCCCGGTGGTGGGGCGGGGGGCCCCCAGCATTTT. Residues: CASSPGGGAGGPQHF.

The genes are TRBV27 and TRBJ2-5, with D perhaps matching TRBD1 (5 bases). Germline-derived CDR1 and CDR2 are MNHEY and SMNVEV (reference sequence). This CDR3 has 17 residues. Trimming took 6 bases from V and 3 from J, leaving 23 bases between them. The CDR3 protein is CASSQVRMSGYKETQYF. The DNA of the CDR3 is TGTGCCAGCAGCCAAGTAAGGATGTCAGGGTACAAAGAGACCCAGTACTTC.

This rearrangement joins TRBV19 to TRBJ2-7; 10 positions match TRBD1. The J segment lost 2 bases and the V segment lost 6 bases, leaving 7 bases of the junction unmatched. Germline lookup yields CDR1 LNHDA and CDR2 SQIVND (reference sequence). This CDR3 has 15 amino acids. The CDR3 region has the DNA TGTGCCAGTAGCCTTAGACAGGGGGCGGCCTACGAGCAGTACTTC. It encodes CASSLRQGAAYEQYF. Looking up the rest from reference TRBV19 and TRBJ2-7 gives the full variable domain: DGGITQSPKYLFRKEGQNVTLSCEQNLNHDAMYWYRQDPGQGLRLIYYSQIVNDFQKGDIAEGYSVSREKKESFPLTVTSAQKNPTAFYLCASSLRQGAAYEQYFGPGTRLTVT.

The CDR3 sequence: CASSRTFPGQGQGANVLTF. Written as DNA, the CDR3 is TGTGCCAGCTCACGGACTTTCCCGGGACAGGGGCAAGGGGCCAACGTCCTGACTTTC. The gene calls are TRBV18 and TRBJ2-6; TRBD1 matches 10 bases. Germline values: CDR1 KGHSH, CDR2 LQKENI. The CDR3 length is 19 residues. V trimming: 4 bases; J trimming: 4 bases; junction bases outside the gene matches: 13.